The clone carrying this TCR beta chain was picked up a small number of times. Sequencing was performed with immunoSEQ multiplex PCR; in TCRdb, only in-frame clones are kept and a portion is missing. This sample yields 90,000 or so clones, of which around 87% are seen a single time; about 2% belongs to the top ten. The CDR3 length is 14 residues. CDR1 is MGHDK and CDR2 is SYGVNS in the germline V gene. With 5 bases clipped from V and 3 bases from J, the junction kept 5 bases outside the gene matches. This entry comes from a study of radiotherapy plus CTLA-4 blockade in lung cancer. This receptor was identified in a human donor with non-small cell lung cancer who had a partial response to radiotherapy plus ipilimumab. The chain joins TRBV25-1 to TRBJ2-3; 7 bases map to TRBD1. Sequences were derived from peripheral blood, sampled from a patient treated with radiotherapy plus ipilimumab. The CDR3 is CASSKQGSTDTQYF. In nucleotides, the CDR3 is TGTGCCAGCAGTAAACAGGGGTCGACAGATACGCAGTATTTT. The whole variable domain, remainder taken from reference TRBV25-1 and TRBJ2-3, is EADIYQTPRYLVIGTGKKITLECSQTMGHDKMYWYQQDPGMELHLIHYSYGVNSTEKGDLSSESTVSRIRTEHFPLTLESARPSHTSQYLCASSKQGSTDTQYFGPGTRLTVL.